These 28 T cell receptor beta chains were sequenced from one sample in a study of OX40 agonist ivuxolimab in advanced cancers. Measured with immunoSEQ multiplex PCR; TCRdb has only the in-frame clones, and not every one. The data hold some 14,000 clones, with more than 75% observed a single time. Sequencing used CD4+ or CD8+ T cells sorted from blood, obtained in a trial of the OX40 agonist ivuxolimab. The receptors stem from an adult with an advanced solid tumor such as melanoma, head and neck, liver or kidney cancer.

This clone has just a few counts. This rearrangement joins TRBV13 to TRBJ2-1; D call uncertain. Germline assignment: CDR1 PRHDT and CDR2 FYEKMQ (reference sequence). V was pared by 1 base and J by 7 bases, with 5 bases between. This CDR3 region has 12 residues. The CDR3 sequence: CASSLEQNEQFF. The CDR3 nucleotides are TGTGCCAGCAGCTTAGAACAGAATGAGCAGTTCTTC. Using reference TRBV13 and TRBJ2-1 for the parts outside the CDR3, the full variable domain is AAGVIQSPRHLIKEKRETATLKCYPIPRHDTVYWYQQGPGQDPQFLISFYEKMQSDKGSIPDRFSAQQFSDYHSELNMSSLELGDSALYFCASSLEQNEQFFGPGTRLTVL.

The CDR3 here is CASSKRGPEETQYF. In DNA form, the CDR3 reads TGTGCCAGCAGCAAACGGGGGCCTGAAGAGACCCAGTACTTC. The chain carries TRBV5-4 and TRBJ2-5, with D perhaps given as TRBD1 or TRBD2 (6 bases each). Trimming took 4 bases from V and 3 from J, leaving 13 bases between them. The CDR3 runs to 14 residues. The germline CDR1 and CDR2 sequences are SGHNT and YYREEE (reference sequence).

DNA for the CDR3: TGTGCCAGCAGCTTTCGACAGGGGGGGATCTATGGCTACACCTTC. The encoded protein is CASSFRQGGIYGYTF. The chain carries TRBV5-4 and TRBJ1-2; the match to TRBD1 covers 9 bases. The germline V gene encodes CDR1 SGHNT and CDR2 YYREEE (reference sequence). The CDR3 has 15 amino acids. J gave up 4 bases and V 2 bases, and 6 bases lay outside the gene matches.

The J gene is TRBJ1-2, the V gene TRBV12-5; 10 bases map to TRBD1. Germline V gene data show CDR1 as LGHNT and CDR2 as FRNRAP. CDR3 size: 14 residues. After removal of 6 bases from V and 7 bases from J, the junction contained 8 bases not matched to a gene. The CDR3 DNA sequence: TGTGCTAGTGGCCTTTTGACAGGGGGCCGTGGCTACACCTTC. Protein product: CASGLLTGGRGYTF. The full variable domain, completed using reference TRBV12-5 and TRBJ1-2, is DARVTQTPRHKVTEMGQEVTMRCQPILGHNTVFWYRQTMMQGLELLAYFRNRAPLDDSGMPKDRFSAEMPDATLATLKIQPSEPRDSAVYFCASGLLTGGRGYTFGSGTRLTVV.

The chain is built from TRBV7-8 and TRBJ2-3; D gene uncertain. The V and J ends lost 1 base and 2 bases respectively, with 7 bases between them. CDR3 length: 14 residues. Germline loops: CDR1 SGHVS, CDR2 FQNEAQ. This chain's CDR3 is CASSLGWNTDTQYF. Here the CDR3 DNA reads TGTGCCAGCAGCTTAGGATGGAACACAGATACGCAGTATTTT.

This clone has at least ten counts. This CDR3 is CASSIAASYEQYF. The CDR3 DNA reads TGTGCCAGTAGTATAGCCGCCTCCTACGAGCAGTACTTC. This sequence joins TRBV19 and TRBJ2-7; the D is unclear. This CDR3 has 13 residues. The germline V gene encodes CDR1 LNHDA and CDR2 SQIVND (reference sequence). The ends were cut back, 1 base at V and 0 bases at J, with 4 bases in the middle.

The gene calls are TRBV12-5 and TRBJ2-1; D is uncertain. Trimming took off 5 bases at V and 11 bases at J, with 7 bases between the two ends. Per the germline V gene, CDR1 is LGHNT and CDR2 is FRNRAP. The length of the CDR3 is 10 residues. The CDR3 sequence is CASGLLQQFF. For the CDR3, the DNA is TGTGCTAGTGGTCTTCTCCAGCAGTTCTTC.

This chain links TRBV27 with TRBJ2-2; 9 nucleotides match TRBD1. Germline V gene data show CDR1 as MNHEY and CDR2 as SMNVEV (reference sequence). The V and J ends lost 6 bases and 5 bases, in that order; junction bases with no gene match: 10. The CDR3 totals 16 residues. The CDR3 sequence: CASSTIDRGRTGELFF. The CDR3 bases are TGTGCCAGCAGCACAATCGACAGGGGGAGGACCGGGGAGCTGTTTTTT.

The rearrangement links TRBV7-9 to TRBJ2-2; D is unclear. The V end lost 5 bases, the J end lost 2 bases, and 9 bases lay between the germline ends. This CDR3 comprises 14 residues. The germline V gene has CDR1 SEHNR and CDR2 FQNEAQ (reference sequence). The CDR3 region has the DNA TGTGCCAGCAGCGAGGACGGAAACACCGGGGAGCTGTTTTTT. Translation gives CASSEDGNTGELFF.

This chain connects TRBV6-6 to TRBJ1-6; 8 nucleotides agree with TRBD1. V gave up 8 bases and J gave up 2 bases; unmatched junction bases: 2. The CDR3 runs 14 residues. Germline V gene data show CDR1 as MNHNY and CDR2 as SVGAGI (reference sequence). CDR3 DNA sequence: TGTGCCAGCGGACAGGGCCCCTATAATTCACCCCTCCACTTT. This gives the protein CASGQGPYNSPLHF.

This clone was picked up many times. CDR3 nucleotides: TGTGCCTGGAGTCCTCGATTGGGTGTTGGGAGCACTGAAGCTTTCTTT. Residues: CAWSPRLGVGSTEAFF. The chain combines TRBV30 with TRBJ1-1; the D is unclear. Per germline, CDR1 GTSNPN and CDR2 SVGIG (reference sequence). The CDR3 contains 16 residues. V lost 2 bases, J lost 4 bases, and 20 bases lay in between.

The gene calls are TRBV19 and TRBJ1-1; weak D call: TRBD1 (5 bases). From germline, CDR1 is LNHDA and CDR2 SQIVND (reference sequence). Between the trimmed V and J ends, which lost 0 bases and 5 bases, there was a span of 16 bases. CDR3 length: 16 residues. CDR3 residues: CASSIDWINEGTEAFF. For the CDR3, the DNA is TGTGCCAGTAGTATAGATTGGATTAACGAGGGGACTGAAGCTTTCTTT.

The chain links TRBV12-5 to TRBJ1-3; tentatively, D is TRBD1 (6 bases). CDR3 length: 16 amino acids. Germline assignment: CDR1 LGHNT and CDR2 FRNRAP. The V gene lost 7 bases and the J gene lost 3 bases, with 19 bases spanning the gap. CDR3 loop: CASDFPSGVFGNTIYF. DNA of the CDR3: TGTGCTAGTGACTTCCCCTCAGGGGTATTTGGAAACACCATATATTTT.

V is TRBV6-5 and J is TRBJ1-1; TRBD1 agrees at 8 bases. The CDR3 is 15 residues long. V shed 5 bases, J shed 0 bases, and the junction held 5 bases outside the gene matches. CDR1 MNHEY and CDR2 SVGAGI come from the germline V gene. The CDR3 sequence: CASSRTGNMNTEAFF. The CDR3 bases are TGTGCCAGCAGTAGGACAGGGAACATGAACACTGAAGCTTTCTTT.

The chain links TRBV6-4 to TRBJ2-3; 8 nucleotides line up with TRBD1. This CDR3 is built from 15 residues. The germline CDR1 and CDR2 sequences are MRHNA and SNTAGT. With 0 bases clipped from V and 1 base from J, the junction kept 0 bases outside the gene matches. The DNA for the CDR3 is TGTGCCAGCAGTGACTCACAGGGGGGCACAGATACGCAGTATTTT. This encodes CASSDSQGGTDTQYF.

In this sample, this clone turned up a few times. The chain has TRBV29-1 and TRBJ1-1; no firm D call. Between the trimmed V and J ends, which lost 4 bases and 1 base, there was a span of 13 bases. CDR1 is SQVTM and CDR2 is ANQGSEA in the germline V gene. The CDR3 loop spans 14 amino acids. CDR3 sequence reads: CSVVHGETNTEAFF. For the CDR3, the DNA is TGCAGCGTTGTCCACGGGGAGACGAACACTGAAGCTTTCTTT.

This chain joins TRBV5-6 and TRBJ1-2; no clear D. Germline V gene lookup returns CDR1 SGHDT and CDR2 YYEEEE. V was clipped by 4 bases and J by 4 bases, with 14 bases between them. This CDR3 region has 14 residues. The CDR3 sequence is CASSRRREFYGYTF. CDR3 nucleotides: TGTGCCAGCAGCCGGCGACGGGAATTCTATGGCTACACCTTC.

The V call is TRBV27, the J call TRBJ2-1; TRBD2 matches 7 bases. CDR3 length: 15 amino acids. Germline values: CDR1 MNHEY, CDR2 SMNVEV (reference sequence). The V and J ends lost 7 bases and 1 base, in that order; junction bases with no gene match: 7. The CDR3 DNA is TGTGCCAGCACTCTGTACGGGGGGTCCTACAATGAGCAGTTCTTC. It translates to CASTLYGGSYNEQFF.

In its sample, this clone was seen a few times. CDR3 DNA sequence: TGTGCCAGCAGCTTAGGGACAGAGCTATCTTACAATGAGCAGTTCTTC. Protein: CASSLGTELSYNEQFF. The chain employs TRBV11-3 and TRBJ2-1, with D perhaps TRBD1 (6 bases). V was cut by 1 base and J by 4 bases, with 14 bases left in between. Germline V gene data show CDR1 as SGHNT and CDR2 as YENEEA. CDR3 length: 16 residues.

The chain uses TRBV19 and TRBJ1-6; TRBD1 might be the D (5 bases). Trimming took off 7 bases at V and 0 bases at J, with 10 bases between the two ends. The germline V gene encodes CDR1 LNHDA and CDR2 SQIVND (reference sequence). This CDR3 comprises 15 residues. The CDR3 DNA follows: TGTGCCAGTATTGCCGGGGGCTCCTATAATTCACCCCTCCACTTT. Its protein product is CASIAGGSYNSPLHF.

The J gene is TRBJ2-3, the V gene TRBV19; 11 positions match TRBD2. This CDR3 spans 13 amino acids. Germline loops: CDR1 LNHDA, CDR2 SQIVND (reference sequence). The V gene end was trimmed by 7 bases and the J gene end by 4 bases; junction bases not matched to a gene: 1. Here the CDR3 DNA reads TGTGCCAGTATAGCGGGGGGGGCAGATACGCAGTATTTT. Its protein product is CASIAGGADTQYF.

The chain joins TRBV7-9 to TRBJ1-1; no clear D gene. Germline V gives CDR1 SEHNR, CDR2 FQNEAQ (reference sequence). This CDR3 has 15 residues. Trimming removed 1 base at V and 3 bases at J, with 12 bases between. The CDR3 sequence is CASSLDLGKDTEAFF. DNA of the CDR3: TGTGCCAGCAGCTTAGACTTGGGGAAAGACACTGAAGCTTTCTTT.

The V gene is TRBV11-3, the J gene TRBJ2-7; D is unclear. This CDR3 is built from 14 residues. Germline CDR1 is SGHNT and CDR2 is YENEEA. V lost 4 bases to trimming and J lost 2 bases, with 12 bases between them. CDR3 nucleotide sequence: TGTGCCAGCAGCTCCGGTGGGCAGCCCTACGAGCAGTACTTC. It codes for CASSSGGQPYEQYF.

This clone was seen a handful of times. CDR3 nucleotides: TGTGCCAGCACAGGTGTCGGCTCACCCCTCCACTTT. Residues: CASTGVGSPLHF. The V gene is TRBV27, the J gene TRBJ1-6; D unclear. The germline V and J ends were trimmed by 7 bases and 10 bases, with 11 bases remaining between them. This CDR3 contains 12 residues. Looked up from germline, CDR1 is MNHEY and CDR2 is SMNVEV (reference sequence).

The chain has TRBV6-6 and TRBJ1-3; no clear D. Germline CDR1 MNHNY, CDR2 SVGAGI (reference sequence). This CDR3 has 11 amino acids. V lost 11 bases and J lost 0, with 5 bases in between. The CDR3 bases are TGTGCCTCAACCTCTGGAAACACCATATATTTT. This codes for CASTSGNTIYF.

The chain links TRBV7-2 to TRBJ2-3, with no clear D. CDR1 and CDR2 (germline): SGHTA, FQGNSA. Trimming cost V 0 bases and J 6 bases, with 13 bases left between them. The CDR3 consists of 15 residues. This CDR3 is CASSLAWGNLDTQYF. The CDR3 coding sequence is TGTGCCAGCAGCTTAGCGTGGGGAAACCTCGATACGCAGTATTTT.

The chain uses TRBV15 and TRBJ2-5; no clear D. CDR1 and CDR2 from the germline V gene are LNHNV and YYDKDF (reference sequence). The CDR3 contains 12 residues. Between the trimmed V and J ends, which lost 0 bases and 7 bases, there was a span of 6 bases. The CDR3 region is CATSRDSGTQYF. The CDR3 DNA follows: TGTGCCACCAGCAGAGATTCGGGGACCCAGTACTTC.

A single count supports this clone. The chain links TRBV7-2 to TRBJ1-1; weak D call: TRBD1 (5 bases). V lost 7 bases to trimming and J lost 1 base, with 16 bases between them. The CDR3 consists of 15 residues. Germline V CDR1 and CDR2: SGHTA, FQGNSA. CDR3 sequence (DNA): TGTGCCAGCATTACCGGTAGGACACCGAACACTGAAGCTTTCTTT. Translation gives CASITGRTPNTEAFF. Variable domain in full (rest from reference TRBV7-2 and TRBJ1-1): GAGVSQSPSNKVTEKGKDVELRCDPISGHTALYWYRQSLGQGLEFLIYFQGNSAPDKSGLPSDRFSAERTGGSVSTLTIQRTQQEDSAVYLCASITGRTPNTEAFFGQGTRLTVV.